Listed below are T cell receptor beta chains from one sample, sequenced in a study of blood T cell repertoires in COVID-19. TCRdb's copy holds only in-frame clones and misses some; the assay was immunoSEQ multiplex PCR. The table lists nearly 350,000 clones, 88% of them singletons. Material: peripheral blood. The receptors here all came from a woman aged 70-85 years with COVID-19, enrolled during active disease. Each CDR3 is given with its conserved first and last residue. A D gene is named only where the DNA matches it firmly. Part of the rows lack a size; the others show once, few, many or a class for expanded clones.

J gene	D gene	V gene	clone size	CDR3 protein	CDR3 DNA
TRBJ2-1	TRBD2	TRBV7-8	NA	CASSSAPGLAGGSYNEQFF	TGTGCCAGCAGCTCGGCCCCGGGACTAGCGGGGGGGTCCTACAATGAGCAGTTCTTC
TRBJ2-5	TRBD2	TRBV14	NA	CASSHAPGLAGDIQETQYF	TGTGCCAGCAGCCATGCCCCGGGACTAGCGGGGGACATCCAAGAGACCCAGTACTTC
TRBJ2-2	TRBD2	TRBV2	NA	CAGGTSGGAKELFF	TGTGCCGGAGGGACTAGCGGGGGGGCGAAGGAGCTGTTTTTT
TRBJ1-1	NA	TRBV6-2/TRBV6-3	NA	CASSLYPNTEAFF	TGTGCCAGCAGTCTCTACCCGAACACTGAAGCTTTCTTT
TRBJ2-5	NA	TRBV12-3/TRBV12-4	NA	CASSWGHEETQYF	TGTGCCAGCAGTTGGGGACACGAAGAGACCCAGTACTTC
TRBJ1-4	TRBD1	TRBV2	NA	CASSPAGTGRAALFF	TGTGCCAGCAGCCCAGCCGGGACAGGCCGTGCGGCCCTGTTTTTT
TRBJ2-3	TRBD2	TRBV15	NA	CATSRPGTSGGPDTQYF	TGTGCCACCAGCAGACCAGGGACTAGCGGGGGGCCCGATACGCAGTATTTT
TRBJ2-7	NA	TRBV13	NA	CASSPERNLGAGYEQYF	TGTGCCAGCAGCCCCGAGAGGAATTTGGGGGCTGGGTACGAGCAGTACTTC
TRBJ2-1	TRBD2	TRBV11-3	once	CASSSGTSGGQFF	TGTGCCAGCAGCTCCGGGACTAGCGGGGGGCAGTTCTTC
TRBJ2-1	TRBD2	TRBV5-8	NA	CASSLGPSGGRDEQFF	TGTGCCAGCAGCTTGGGACCTAGCGGGGGGCGGGATGAGCAGTTCTTC
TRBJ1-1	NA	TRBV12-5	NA	CASGRGRGAFF	TGTGCTAGTGGTCGTGGCAGAGGTGCTTTCTTT
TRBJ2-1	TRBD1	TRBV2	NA	CASRGGTGEGNEQFF	TGTGCCAGCCGTGGAGGGACAGGGGAGGGCAATGAGCAGTTCTTC
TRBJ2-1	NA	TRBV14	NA	CASSVQGNEQFF	TGTGCCAGCAGCGTGCAGGGGAATGAGCAGTTCTTC
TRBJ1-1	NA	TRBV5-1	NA	CASSFRGAVNTEAFF	TGCGCCAGCAGCTTTCGGGGGGCAGTGAACACTGAAGCTTTCTTT
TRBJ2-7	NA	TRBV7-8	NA	CASSQRDKGLEQYF	TGTGCCAGCAGTCAGCGGGACAAGGGCCTTGAGCAGTACTTC
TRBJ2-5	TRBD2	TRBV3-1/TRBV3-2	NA	CASSQEWAGEQETQYF	TGTGCCAGCAGCCAAGAGTGGGCGGGGGAGCAAGAGACCCAGTACTTC
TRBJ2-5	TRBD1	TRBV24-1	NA	CATSEWTGGRETQYF	TGTGCCACCAGTGAATGGACAGGGGGCAGGGAGACCCAGTACTTC
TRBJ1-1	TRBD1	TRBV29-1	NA	CSVEVWAGGSNTEAFF	TGCAGCGTTGAGGTCTGGGCAGGGGGCAGTAACACTGAAGCTTTCTTT
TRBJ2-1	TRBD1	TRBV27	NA	CASSLFLGWGQGYYNEQFF	TGTGCCAGCAGTTTATTCTTGGGGTGGGGACAGGGATACTACAATGAGCAGTTCTTC
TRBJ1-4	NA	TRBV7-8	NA	CASSPGQPNEKLFF	TGTGCCAGCAGCCCTGGGCAGCCTAATGAAAAACTGTTTTTT
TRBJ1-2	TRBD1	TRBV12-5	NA	CASVAEGAGGYTF	TGTGCTAGTGTTGCCGAGGGGGCCGGGGGCTACACCTTC
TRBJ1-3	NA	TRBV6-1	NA	CASSEAEVERGNTIYF	TGTGCCAGCAGTGAAGCAGAAGTAGAACGTGGAAACACCATATATTTT
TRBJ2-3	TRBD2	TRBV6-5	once	CASSYSGTSVADTQYF	TGTGCCAGCAGTTACTCGGGGACTAGCGTAGCAGATACGCAGTATTTT
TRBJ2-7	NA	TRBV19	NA	CASSPPGNYEQYF	TGTGCCAGTAGTCCCCCGGGGAACTACGAGCAGTACTTC
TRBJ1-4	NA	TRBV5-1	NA	CASSLSGVGEKLFF	TGCGCCAGCAGCTTGTCGGGGGTCGGTGAAAAACTGTTTTTT
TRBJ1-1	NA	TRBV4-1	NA	CASSPIGGQNTEAFF	TGCGCCAGCAGCCCGATAGGGGGACAGAACACTGAAGCTTTCTTT
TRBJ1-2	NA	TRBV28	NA	CASSPSGVDYGYTF	TGTGCCAGCAGTCCCTCAGGGGTGGACTATGGCTACACCTTC
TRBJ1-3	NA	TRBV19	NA	CASSGRGSGNTIYF	TGTGCCAGTAGCGGTAGGGGCTCTGGAAACACCATATATTTT
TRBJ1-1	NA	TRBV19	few	CASSSSGGDTEAFF	TGTGCCAGTAGTAGTAGCGGGGGGGACACTGAAGCTTTCTTT
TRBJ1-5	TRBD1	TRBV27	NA	CASRSGSGQENQPQHF	TGTGCCAGCAGATCCGGATCGGGACAGGAGAATCAGCCCCAGCATTTT
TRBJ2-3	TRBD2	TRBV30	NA	CAWSPLTSGGARYF	TGTGCCTGGAGTCCTTTGACTAGCGGGGGGGCCAGGTATTTT
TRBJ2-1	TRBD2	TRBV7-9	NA	CASSSGTSGGHEQFF	TGTGCCAGCAGCTCGGGGACTAGCGGTGGACATGAGCAGTTCTTC
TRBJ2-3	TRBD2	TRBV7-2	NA	CASSPRGGTDTQYF	TGTGCCAGCAGCCCGCGGGGGGGCACAGATACGCAGTATTTT
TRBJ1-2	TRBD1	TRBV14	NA	CASSQEGTGRSYTF	TGTGCCAGCAGCCAAGAAGGGACAGGACGTAGCTACACCTTC
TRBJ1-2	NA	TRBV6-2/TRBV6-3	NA	CASSYGRVNYGYTF	TGTGCCAGCAGTTACGGGCGGGTTAACTATGGCTACACCTTC
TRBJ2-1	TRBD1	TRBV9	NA	CASSPTGGVEYNEQFF	TGTGCCAGCAGCCCGACAGGGGGCGTTGAGTACAATGAGCAGTTCTTC
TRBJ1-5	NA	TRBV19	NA	CASSLAGHQPQHF	TGTGCCAGTAGTTTGGCGGGGCATCAGCCCCAGCATTTT
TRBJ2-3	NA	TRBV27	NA	CASSPRTNTDTQYF	TGTGCCAGCAGTCCCCGGACTAACACAGATACGCAGTATTTT
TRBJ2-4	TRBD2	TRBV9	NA	CASSVTSGGALNIQYF	TGTGCCAGCAGCGTAACTAGCGGGGGGGCCTTAAACATTCAGTACTTC
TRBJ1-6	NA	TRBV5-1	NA	CASSLDPRTDNSPLHF	TGCGCCAGCAGCTTGGATCCTCGGACAGATAATTCACCCCTCCACTTT
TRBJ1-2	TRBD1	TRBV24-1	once	CATSRGTAEVEHYGYTF	TGTGCCACCAGCAGGGGGACCGCCGAAGTGGAACACTATGGCTACACCTTC
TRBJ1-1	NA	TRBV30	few	CAWALTGNTEAFF	TGTGCCTGGGCCCTAACAGGGAACACTGAAGCTTTCTTT
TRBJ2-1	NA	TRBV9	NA	CASSVRDTYNEQFF	TGTGCCAGCAGCGTAAGGGACACATACAATGAGCAGTTCTTC
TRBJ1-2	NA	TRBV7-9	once	CASRGGGGYTF	TGTGCCAGCAGGGGGGGAGGTGGCTACACCTTC
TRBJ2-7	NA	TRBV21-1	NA	CASSNTRQGIRYEQYF	TGTGCCAGCAGCAATACCCGACAGGGAATAAGATACGAGCAGTACTTC
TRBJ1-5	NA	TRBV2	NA	CASSERRYSNQPQHF	TGTGCCAGCAGTGAAAGGCGGTATAGCAATCAGCCCCAGCATTTT